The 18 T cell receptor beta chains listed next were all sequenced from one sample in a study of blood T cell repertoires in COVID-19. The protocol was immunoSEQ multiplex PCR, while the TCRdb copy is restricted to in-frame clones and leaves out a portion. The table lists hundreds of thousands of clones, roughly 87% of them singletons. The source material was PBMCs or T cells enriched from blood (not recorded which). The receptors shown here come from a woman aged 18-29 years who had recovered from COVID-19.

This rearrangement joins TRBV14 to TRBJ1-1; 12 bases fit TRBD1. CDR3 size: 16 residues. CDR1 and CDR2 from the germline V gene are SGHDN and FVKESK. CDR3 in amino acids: CVTANTWDRGQSEAFF. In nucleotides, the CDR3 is TGTGTTACGGCAAACACCTGGGACAGGGGGCAATCTGAAGCTTTCTTT.

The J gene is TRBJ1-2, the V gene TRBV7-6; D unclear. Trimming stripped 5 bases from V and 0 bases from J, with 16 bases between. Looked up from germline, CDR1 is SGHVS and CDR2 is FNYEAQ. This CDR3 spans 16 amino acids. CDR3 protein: CASSRSGGIANYGYTF. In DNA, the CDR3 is TGTGCCAGCAGCCGATCGGGAGGGATTGCTAACTATGGCTACACCTTC.

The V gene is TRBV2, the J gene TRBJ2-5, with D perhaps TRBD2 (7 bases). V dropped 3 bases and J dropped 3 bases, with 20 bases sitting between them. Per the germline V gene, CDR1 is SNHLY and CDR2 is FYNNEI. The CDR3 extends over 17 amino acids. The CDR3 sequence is CASSEMAGDTTEETQYF. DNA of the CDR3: TGTGCCAGCAGTGAGATGGCGGGGGACACAACAGAAGAGACCCAGTACTTC.

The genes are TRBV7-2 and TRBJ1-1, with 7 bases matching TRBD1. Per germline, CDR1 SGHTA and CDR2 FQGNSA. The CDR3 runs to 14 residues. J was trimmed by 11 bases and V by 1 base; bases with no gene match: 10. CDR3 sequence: CASSLGPLGTEAFF. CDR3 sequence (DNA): TGTGCCAGCAGCTTAGGCCCTCTCGGGACAGAGGCTTTCTTT.

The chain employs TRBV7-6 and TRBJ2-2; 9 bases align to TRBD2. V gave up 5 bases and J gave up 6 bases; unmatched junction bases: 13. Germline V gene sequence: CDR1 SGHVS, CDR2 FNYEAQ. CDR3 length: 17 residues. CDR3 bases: TGTGCCAGCAGCCCGCGTCGGGCGGGAGGGCTTTCCGGGGAGCTGTTTTTT. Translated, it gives CASSPRRAGGLSGELFF.

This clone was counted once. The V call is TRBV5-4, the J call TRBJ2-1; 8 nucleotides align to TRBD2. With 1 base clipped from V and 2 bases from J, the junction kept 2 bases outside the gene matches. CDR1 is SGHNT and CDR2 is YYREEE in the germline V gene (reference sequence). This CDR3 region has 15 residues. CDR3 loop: CASSLNSGTYNEQFF. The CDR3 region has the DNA TGTGCCAGCAGCTTGAATAGCGGGACCTACAATGAGCAGTTCTTC.

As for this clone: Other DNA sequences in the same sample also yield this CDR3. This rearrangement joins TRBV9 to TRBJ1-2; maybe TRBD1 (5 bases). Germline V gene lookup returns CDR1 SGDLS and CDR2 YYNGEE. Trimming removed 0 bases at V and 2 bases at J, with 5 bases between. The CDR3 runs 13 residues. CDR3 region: CASSVAGNYGYTF. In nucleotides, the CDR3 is TGTGCCAGCAGCGTAGCAGGGAACTATGGCTACACCTTC.

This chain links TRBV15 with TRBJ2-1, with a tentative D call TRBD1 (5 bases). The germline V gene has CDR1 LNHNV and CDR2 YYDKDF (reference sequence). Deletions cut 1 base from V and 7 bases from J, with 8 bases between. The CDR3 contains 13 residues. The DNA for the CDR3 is TGTGCCACCAGCAGAGCAGGGAAGAATGAGCAGTTCTTC. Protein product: CATSRAGKNEQFF. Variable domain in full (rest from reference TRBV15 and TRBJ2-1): DAMVIQNPRYQVTQFGKPVTLSCSQTLNHNVMYWYQQKSSQAPKLLFHYYDKDFNNEADTPDNFQSRRPNTSFCFLDIRSPGLGDTAMYLCATSRAGKNEQFFGPGTRLTVL.

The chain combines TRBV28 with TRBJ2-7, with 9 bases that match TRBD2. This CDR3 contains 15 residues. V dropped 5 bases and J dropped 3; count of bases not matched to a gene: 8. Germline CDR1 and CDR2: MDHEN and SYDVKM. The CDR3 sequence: CASSPSGTGYYEQYF. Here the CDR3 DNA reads TGTGCCAGCAGTCCTAGCGGGACCGGCTACTACGAGCAGTACTTC.

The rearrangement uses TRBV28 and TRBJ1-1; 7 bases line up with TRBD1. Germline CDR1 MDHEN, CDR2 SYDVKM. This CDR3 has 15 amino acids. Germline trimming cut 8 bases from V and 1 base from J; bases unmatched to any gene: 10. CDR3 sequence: CASRSGDSRNTEAFF. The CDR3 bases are TGTGCCAGCCGCTCTGGGGACAGTCGGAACACTGAAGCTTTCTTT.

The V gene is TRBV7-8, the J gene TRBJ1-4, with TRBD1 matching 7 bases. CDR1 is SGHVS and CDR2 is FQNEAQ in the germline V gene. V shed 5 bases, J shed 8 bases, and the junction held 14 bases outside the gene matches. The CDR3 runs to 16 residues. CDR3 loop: CASSLRTGRGNEKLFF. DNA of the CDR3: TGTGCCAGCAGCCTCAGAACGGGCAGGGGGAACGAAAAACTGTTTTTT.

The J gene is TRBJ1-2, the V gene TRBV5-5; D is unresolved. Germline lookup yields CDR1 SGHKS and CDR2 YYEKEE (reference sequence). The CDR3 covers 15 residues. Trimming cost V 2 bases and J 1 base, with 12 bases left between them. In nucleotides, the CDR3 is TGTGCCAGCAGCTTAACAGTCACCCGTAACTATGGCTACACCTTC. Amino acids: CASSLTVTRNYGYTF. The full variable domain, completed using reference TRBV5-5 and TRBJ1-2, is DAGVTQSPTHLIKTRGQQVTLRCSPISGHKSVSWYQQVLGQGPQFIFQYYEKEERGRGNFPDRFSARQFPNYSSELNVNALLLGDSALYLCASSLTVTRNYGYTFGSGTRLTVV.

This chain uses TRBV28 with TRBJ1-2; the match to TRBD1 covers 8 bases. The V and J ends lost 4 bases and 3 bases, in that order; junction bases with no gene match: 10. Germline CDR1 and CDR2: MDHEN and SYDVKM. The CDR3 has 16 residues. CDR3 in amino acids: CASSSLDRAVDYGYTF. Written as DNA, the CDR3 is TGTGCCAGCAGTTCCCTGGACAGGGCCGTTGACTATGGCTACACCTTC.

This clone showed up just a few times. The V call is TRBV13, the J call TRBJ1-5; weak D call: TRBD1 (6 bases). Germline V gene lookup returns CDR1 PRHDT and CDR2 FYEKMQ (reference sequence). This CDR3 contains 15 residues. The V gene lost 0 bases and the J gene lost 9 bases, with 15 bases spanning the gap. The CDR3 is CASSLGQGPITPQHF. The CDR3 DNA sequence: TGTGCCAGCAGCTTAGGACAGGGCCCGATCACGCCCCAGCATTTT.

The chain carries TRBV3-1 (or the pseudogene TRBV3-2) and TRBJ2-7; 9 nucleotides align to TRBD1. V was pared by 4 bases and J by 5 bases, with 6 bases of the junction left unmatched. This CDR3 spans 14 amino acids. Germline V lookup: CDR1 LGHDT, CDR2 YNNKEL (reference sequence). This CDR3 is CASSPGTGSHEQYF. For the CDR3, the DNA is TGTGCCAGCAGCCCCGGGACAGGGTCCCACGAGCAGTACTTC.

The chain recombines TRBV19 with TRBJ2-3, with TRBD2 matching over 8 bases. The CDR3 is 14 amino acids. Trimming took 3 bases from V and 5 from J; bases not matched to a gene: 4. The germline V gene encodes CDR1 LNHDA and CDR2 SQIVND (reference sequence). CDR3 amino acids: CASSIRGGGDTQYF. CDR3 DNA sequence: TGTGCCAGTAGTATCCGGGGGGGTGGAGATACGCAGTATTTT.

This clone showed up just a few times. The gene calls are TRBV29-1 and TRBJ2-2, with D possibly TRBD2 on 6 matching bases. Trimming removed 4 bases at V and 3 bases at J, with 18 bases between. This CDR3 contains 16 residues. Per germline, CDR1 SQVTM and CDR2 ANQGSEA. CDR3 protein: CSVGPRRGTDTGELFF. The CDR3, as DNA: TGCAGCGTTGGGCCTCGGAGGGGCACTGACACCGGGGAGCTGTTTTTT.

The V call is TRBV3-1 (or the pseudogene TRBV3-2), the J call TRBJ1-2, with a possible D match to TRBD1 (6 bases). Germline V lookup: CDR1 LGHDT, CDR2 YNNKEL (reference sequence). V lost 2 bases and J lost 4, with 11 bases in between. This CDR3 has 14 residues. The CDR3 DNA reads TGTGCCAGCAGCCAAACGACAGGACCCTATGGCTACACCTTC. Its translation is CASSQTTGPYGYTF.